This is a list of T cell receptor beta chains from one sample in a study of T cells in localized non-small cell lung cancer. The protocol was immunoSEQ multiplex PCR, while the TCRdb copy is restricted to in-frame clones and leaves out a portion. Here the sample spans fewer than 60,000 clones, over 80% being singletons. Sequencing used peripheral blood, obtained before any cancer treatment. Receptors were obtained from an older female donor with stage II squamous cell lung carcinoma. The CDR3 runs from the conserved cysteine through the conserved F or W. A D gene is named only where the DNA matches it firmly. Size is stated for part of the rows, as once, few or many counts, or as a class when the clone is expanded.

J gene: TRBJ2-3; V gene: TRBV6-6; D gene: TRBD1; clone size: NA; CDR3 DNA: TGTGCCAGCAGCCAAACAGGGGGACGCACAGATACGCAGTATTTT; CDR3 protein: CASSQTGGRTDTQYF
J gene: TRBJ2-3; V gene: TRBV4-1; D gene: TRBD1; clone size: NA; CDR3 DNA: TGCGCCAGCAGCCTACGACCACGGACAGGGCCGGCAGATACGCAGTATTTT; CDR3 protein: CASSLRPRTGPADTQYF
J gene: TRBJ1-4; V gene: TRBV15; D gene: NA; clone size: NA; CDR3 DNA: TGTGCCACCAGCCCGGGACGGTCTCGCACTAATGAAAAACTGTTTTTT; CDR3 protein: CATSPGRSRTNEKLFF
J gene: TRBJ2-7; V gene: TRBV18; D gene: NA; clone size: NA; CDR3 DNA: TGTGCCAGCTCGCCCACAGACGGGATCTACGAGCAGTACTTC; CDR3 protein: CASSPTDGIYEQYF
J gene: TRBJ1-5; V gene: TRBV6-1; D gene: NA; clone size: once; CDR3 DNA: TGTGCCAGCAGTCTATCTCAGGGGAGCAATCAGCCCCAGCATTTT; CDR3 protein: CASSLSQGSNQPQHF
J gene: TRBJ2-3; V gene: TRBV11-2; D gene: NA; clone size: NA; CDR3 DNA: TGTGCCAGCAGCCAAAAAGGAGGTGATACGCAGTATTTT; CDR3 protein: CASSQKGGDTQYF
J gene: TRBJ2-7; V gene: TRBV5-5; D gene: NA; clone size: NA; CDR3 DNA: TGTGCCAGCAGATCCGGTGGGGCGCCAAGGGAGCAGTACTTC; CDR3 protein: CASRSGGAPREQYF
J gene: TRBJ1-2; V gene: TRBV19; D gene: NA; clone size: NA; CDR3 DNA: TGTGCCAGTATGGCGGGGAAATTACAAAGTGGTGGCTACACCTTC; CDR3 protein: CASMAGKLQSGGYTF
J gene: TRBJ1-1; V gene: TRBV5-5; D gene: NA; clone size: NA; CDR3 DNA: TGTGCCAGCAGCTTGGAAGGGTGGACTGAAGCTTTCTTT; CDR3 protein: CASSLEGWTEAFF
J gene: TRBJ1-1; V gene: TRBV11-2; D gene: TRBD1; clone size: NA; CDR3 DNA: TGTGCCAGCAGCCCGAGGGGACAGGGGGGCACTGAAGCTTTCTTT; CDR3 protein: CASSPRGQGGTEAFF
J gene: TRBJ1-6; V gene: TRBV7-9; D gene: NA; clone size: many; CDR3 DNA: TGTGCCATCCAGGGCAGGGGATCGACCCCCCTCCACTTT; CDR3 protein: CAIQGRGSTPLHF
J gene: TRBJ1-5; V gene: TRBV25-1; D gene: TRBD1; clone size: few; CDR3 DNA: TGTGCCAGCAGCCAGGGGGGGCTATATCAGCCCCAGCATTTT; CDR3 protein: CASSQGGLYQPQHF
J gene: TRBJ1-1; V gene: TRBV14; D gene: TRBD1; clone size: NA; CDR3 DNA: TGTGCCAGCAGCCAAGAGAAGGGACAGGGATTTAGGGCGAACACTGAAGCTTTCTTT; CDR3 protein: CASSQEKGQGFRANTEAFF
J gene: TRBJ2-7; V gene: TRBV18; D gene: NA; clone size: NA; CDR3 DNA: TGTGCCAGCTCACCACAAGGCAACTCCTACGAGCAGTACTTC; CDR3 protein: CASSPQGNSYEQYF
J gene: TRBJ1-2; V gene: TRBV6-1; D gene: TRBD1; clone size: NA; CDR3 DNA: TGTGCCAGCAGTGAGAACAGGGGAAGAGGCTACACCTTC; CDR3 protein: CASSENRGRGYTF
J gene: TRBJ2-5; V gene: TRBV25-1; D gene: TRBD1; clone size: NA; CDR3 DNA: TGTGCCAGCAGTAAAATCAGGACAGGGGTAGGAGAGACCCAGTACTTC; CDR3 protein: CASSKIRTGVGETQYF
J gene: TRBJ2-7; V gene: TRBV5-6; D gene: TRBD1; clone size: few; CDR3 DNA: TGTGCCAGCAGCCCCTGGACAGGCCGAACCTACGAGCAGTACTTC; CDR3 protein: CASSPWTGRTYEQYF
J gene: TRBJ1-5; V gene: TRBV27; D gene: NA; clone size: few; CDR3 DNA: TGTGCCAGCAGGAAGACAGACAATCAGCCCCAGCATTTT; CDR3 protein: CASRKTDNQPQHF
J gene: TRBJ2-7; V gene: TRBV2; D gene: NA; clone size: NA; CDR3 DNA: TGTGCCAGCAGTAAAGGGCCGAGGGTCGAGCAGTACTTC; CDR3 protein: CASSKGPRVEQYF
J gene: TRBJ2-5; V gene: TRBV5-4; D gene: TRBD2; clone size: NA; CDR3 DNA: TGTGCCAGCAGCTTCGCTAGCGGGAGGGCGGAGACCCAGTACTTC; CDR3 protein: CASSFASGRAETQYF
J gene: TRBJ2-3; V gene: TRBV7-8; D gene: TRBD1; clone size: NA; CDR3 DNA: TGTGCCAGCAGCTTGAGACAGGGGTTCACAGATACGCAGTATTTT; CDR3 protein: CASSLRQGFTDTQYF
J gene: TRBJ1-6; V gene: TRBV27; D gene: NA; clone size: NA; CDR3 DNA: TGTGCCAGCAGTCTAAAACAGGGCATTAATTCACCCCTCCACTTT; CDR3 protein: CASSLKQGINSPLHF
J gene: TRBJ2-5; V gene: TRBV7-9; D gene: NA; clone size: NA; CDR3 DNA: TGTGCCAGCAGCTTAGCGGGGACGCTCGGGACCCAGTACTTC; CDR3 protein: CASSLAGTLGTQYF
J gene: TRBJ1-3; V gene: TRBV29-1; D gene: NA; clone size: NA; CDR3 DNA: TGCAGCGTTGAAGAGGCAGGGTACGGAAACACCATATATTTT; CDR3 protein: CSVEEAGYGNTIYF
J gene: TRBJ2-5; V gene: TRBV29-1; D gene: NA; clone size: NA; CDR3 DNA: TGCAGCGTTGTCCCATGGGGGGGCGGGGGCGCGGAGACCCAGTACTTC; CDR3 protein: CSVVPWGGGGAETQYF
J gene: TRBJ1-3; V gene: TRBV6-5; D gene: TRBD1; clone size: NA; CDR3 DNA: TGTGCCACCAAAGCGACAGGGAGCTCTGGAAACACCATATATTTT; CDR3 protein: CATKATGSSGNTIYF
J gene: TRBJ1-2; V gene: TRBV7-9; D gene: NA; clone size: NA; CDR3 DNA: TGTGCCAGCAGCTTACCCCAAGGGCTTCTCTATGGCTACACCTTC; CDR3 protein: CASSLPQGLLYGYTF
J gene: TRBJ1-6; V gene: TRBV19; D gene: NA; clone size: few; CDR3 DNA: TGTGCCAGTAGTCTCCCCTTGGGAAAACCCCTCCACTTT; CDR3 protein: CASSLPLGKPLHF
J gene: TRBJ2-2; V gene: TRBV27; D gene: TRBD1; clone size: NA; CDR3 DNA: TGTGCCAGCACCGACCGGGACAGGGTCTCCGGGGAGCTGTTTTTT; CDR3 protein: CASTDRDRVSGELFF
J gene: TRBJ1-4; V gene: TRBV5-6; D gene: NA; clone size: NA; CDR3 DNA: TGTGCCAGCAGCTTGGGATGGAATGAAAAACTGTTTTTT; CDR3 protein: CASSLGWNEKLFF
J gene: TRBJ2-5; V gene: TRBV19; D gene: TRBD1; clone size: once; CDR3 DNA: TGTGCCAGTAGTTCGGGGACAGTGGAGACCCAGTACTTC; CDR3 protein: CASSSGTVETQYF
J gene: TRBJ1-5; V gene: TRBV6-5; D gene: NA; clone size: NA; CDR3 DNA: TGTGCCAGCAGCCCCCTAGGAGCGAATCAGCCCCAGCATTTT; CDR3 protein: CASSPLGANQPQHF
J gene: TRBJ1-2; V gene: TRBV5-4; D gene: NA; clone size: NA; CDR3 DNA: TGTGCCAGCAGCTTGGCGGGGGCCGGTGGCTACACCTTC; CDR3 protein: CASSLAGAGGYTF
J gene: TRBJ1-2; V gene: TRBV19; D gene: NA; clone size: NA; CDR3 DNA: TGTGCCTCCAATGGCTTAGGGGGAAGTGGATATGGCTACACCTTC; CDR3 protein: CASNGLGGSGYGYTF
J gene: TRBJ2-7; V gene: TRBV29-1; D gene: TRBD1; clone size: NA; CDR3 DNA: TGCAGCGTCGTGTGGACGGACAGGGATGGCGAGCAGTACTTC; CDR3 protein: CSVVWTDRDGEQYF
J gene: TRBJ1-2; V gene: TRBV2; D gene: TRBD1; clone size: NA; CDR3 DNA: TGTGCCAGCAGTGAACTACCGGGACAGATCTATGGCTACACCTTC; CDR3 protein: CASSELPGQIYGYTF
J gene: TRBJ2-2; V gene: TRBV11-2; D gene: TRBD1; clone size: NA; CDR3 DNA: TGTGCCAAACAGGGGGACACCGGGGAGCTGTTTTTT; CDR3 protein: CAKQGDTGELFF
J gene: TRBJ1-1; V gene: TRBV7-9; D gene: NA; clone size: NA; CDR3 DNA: TGTGCCAGCAGCTCACAGTCCCGGACAAGGACGACTGAAGCTTTCTTT; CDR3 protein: CASSSQSRTRTTEAFF
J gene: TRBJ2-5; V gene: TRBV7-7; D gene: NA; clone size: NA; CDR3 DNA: TGTGCCAGCAGCTTAGCGAAAACCGTAGAGACCCAGTACTTC; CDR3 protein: CASSLAKTVETQYF
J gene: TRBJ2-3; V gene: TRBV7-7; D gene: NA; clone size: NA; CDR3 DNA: TGTGCCAGCAGCGCCGCCGGGGCCACAGATACGCAGTATTTT; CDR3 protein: CASSAAGATDTQYF
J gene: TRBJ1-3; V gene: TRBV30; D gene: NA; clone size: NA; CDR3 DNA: TGTGCCTGGAATCTGGGGGCTGGAAACACCATATATTTT; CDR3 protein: CAWNLGAGNTIYF
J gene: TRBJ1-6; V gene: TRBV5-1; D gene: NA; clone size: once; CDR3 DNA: TGCGCCAGCAGCCCCAGTGATGGATTGTCCTATAATTCACCCCTCCACTTT; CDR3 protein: CASSPSDGLSYNSPLHF
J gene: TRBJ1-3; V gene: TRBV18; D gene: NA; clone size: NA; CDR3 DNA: TGTGCCAGCTCACCACCCGTCTCTGGAAACACCATATATTTT; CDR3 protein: CASSPPVSGNTIYF
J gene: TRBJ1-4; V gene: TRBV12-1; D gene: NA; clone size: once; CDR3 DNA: TGTGCCAGCACAGAGAGGCGGCACACTAATGAAAAACTGTTTTTT; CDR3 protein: CASTERRHTNEKLFF
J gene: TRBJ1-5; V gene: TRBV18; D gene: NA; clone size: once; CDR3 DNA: TGTGCCAGCTCACCCTTGGGGAGGGGACACCAGCCCCAGCATTTT; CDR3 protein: CASSPLGRGHQPQHF
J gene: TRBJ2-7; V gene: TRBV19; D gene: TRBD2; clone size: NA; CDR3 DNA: TGTGCCAGTAGTCGAGGGAGGGGTATCTACGAGCAGTACTTC; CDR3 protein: CASSRGRGIYEQYF
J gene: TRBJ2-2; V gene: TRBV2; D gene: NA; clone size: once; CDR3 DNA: TGTGCCAGCAGTACCAGCGGGGAGCTGTTTTTT; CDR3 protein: CASSTSGELFF
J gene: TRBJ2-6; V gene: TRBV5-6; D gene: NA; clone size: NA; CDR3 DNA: TGTGCCAGCAGCCTGACACCGGCTGGGGCCAACGTCCTGACTTTC; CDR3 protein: CASSLTPAGANVLTF